Listed below are T cell receptor beta chains from one sample, sequenced in a study of human T cells and chemical hapten exposure. One entry per CDR3 protein, called by TCRdb with MiXCR from the RACE reads. The sample contains approximately 400,000 distinct CDR3 sequences, 4% to 5.5% of which appear only once. The starting material was whole blood, obtained in connection with sensitization to the hapten diphenylcyclopropenone (DPC). The receptors were sampled from a woman aged 50 to 65 with alopecia areata. Some clones in this sample may be carry-over from other donors' samples. Both conserved end residues are part of each CDR3. Fields, in order: J gene, V gene, CDR3 protein.

J: TRBJ1-3; V: TRBV30; CDR3: CAWTSGEAGNTIYF
J: TRBJ1-2; V: TRBV29-1; CDR3: CSVDPGRASGYTF
J: TRBJ2-2; V: TRBV7-2; CDR3: CASSKRFSSGATGELFF
J: TRBJ2-3; V: TRBV12-5; CDR3: CASGLAGQKEQYF
J: TRBJ1-1; V: TRBV4-2; CDR3: CASSSGGVMPEAFF
J: TRBJ2-1; V: TRBV7-2; CDR3: CASSLRSGAASYNEQFF
J: TRBJ2-5; V: TRBV2; CDR3: CASNPQGSQETQYF
J: TRBJ1-1; V: TRBV2; CDR3: CASRGDRAEAFF
J: TRBJ2-3; V: TRBV6-2/TRBV6-3; CDR3: CASSYSSTSGTDTQYF
J: TRBJ2-3; V: TRBV11-2; CDR3: CASSGQEGLEWDTQYF
J: TRBJ2-2; V: TRBV6-2/TRBV6-3; CDR3: CASSYLWGRTGELFF
J: TRBJ2-2; V: TRBV7-2; CDR3: CASYRGRAAGVTGELFF
J: TRBJ1-6; V: TRBV6-1; CDR3: CASSEEQLTLTLHF
J: TRBJ2-3; V: TRBV7-3; CDR3: CASSLTAVGQGPDTQYF
J: TRBJ2-6; V: TRBV5-1; CDR3: CASSYTVTGANVLTF
J: TRBJ2-7; V: TRBV25-1; CDR3: CASSGPDRASYEQYF
J: TRBJ2-7; V: TRBV20-1; CDR3: CSARDLDSRQGLGEQYF
J: TRBJ1-2; V: TRBV15; CDR3: CATSRDNQGGGYTF
J: TRBJ2-1; V: TRBV12-3/TRBV12-4; CDR3: CASSSGAREQFF
J: TRBJ2-4; V: TRBV6-5; CDR3: CASSLTGGIENIQYF
J: TRBJ1-1; V: TRBV6-5; CDR3: CASSSTGTEAFF
J: TRBJ1-1; V: TRBV6-2/TRBV6-3; CDR3: CASSYSRASEAFF
J: TRBJ2-2; V: TRBV4-1; CDR3: CASSRGETGPTGELFF
J: TRBJ1-4; V: TRBV28; CDR3: CASSFIGTANEKLFF
J: TRBJ2-5; V: TRBV12-2; CDR3: CASRPGTSGRPPPGAQYF
J: TRBJ2-3; V: TRBV12-3/TRBV12-4; CDR3: CASSLDFTDTQYF
J: TRBJ2-3; V: TRBV7-2; CDR3: CASSRQGAADTQYF
J: TRBJ2-3; V: TRBV27; CDR3: CASRGRGRAGPDTQYF
J: TRBJ1-4; V: TRBV7-9; CDR3: CASSLGSRGEKLFF
J: TRBJ1-1; V: TRBV7-9; CDR3: CASSLLSVNEAFF
J: TRBJ2-7; V: TRBV10-1; CDR3: CASILLDSRSYEQYF
J: TRBJ2-7; V: TRBV5-1; CDR3: CASSLLGGGSYEQYF
J: TRBJ1-4; V: TRBV12-3/TRBV12-4; CDR3: CASNSKNNEKLFF
J: TRBJ2-1; V: TRBV29-1; CDR3: CSVETGTSYNEQFF
J: TRBJ1-3; V: TRBV12-3/TRBV12-4; CDR3: CASSDRSDIYF
J: TRBJ2-1; V: TRBV30; CDR3: CAWSSSGANEQFF
J: TRBJ2-1; V: TRBV6-1; CDR3: CASSDRSSGNNEQFF
J: TRBJ2-5; V: TRBV5-1; CDR3: CASSRKNNQETQYF
J: TRBJ1-5; V: TRBV27; CDR3: CASRQGANQPQHF
J: TRBJ1-2; V: TRBV25-1; CDR3: CASSHWEGSAYGYTF
J: TRBJ1-5; V: TRBV24-1; CDR3: CATSDGGQGHQPQHF
J: TRBJ2-5; V: TRBV3-1; CDR3: CASSTLGRQETQYF